The 11 T cell receptor beta chains below were found in one sample sequenced in a study of CD8 T cells in ankylosing spondylitis. TCRdb called the 5' RACE reads again in MiXCR, with one record for every CDR3 protein. The sample includes just over 150,000 distinct CDR3 sequences, around 20% seen only once; the top ten take roughly 8%. Specimen: blood, either unsorted or a sorted T cell fraction (not recorded which). Source of these receptors: a male donor with ankylosing spondylitis or in good health (not recorded which).

This clonotype was seen more than once but under ten times. Relative to the germline gene, one junction end is altered; a read error may explain this. This chain links TRBV3-1 with TRBJ1-5, with TRBD1 as a possible D gene (5 bases). Germline CDR1 LGHDT, CDR2 YNNKEL (reference sequence). The CDR3 contains 15 residues. CDR3 coding DNA: TGTGCCAGCACCCAATCCCGGGGGGGGTATCAGCCCCAGCATTTT. This encodes CASTQSRGGYQPQHF.

V usage is TRBV29-1 and J usage is TRBJ1-1; D unclear. Per the germline V gene, CDR1 is SQVTM and CDR2 is ANQGSEA. Trimming shortened V by 7 bases and J by 1 base, and 16 bases separated the two germline ends. The CDR3 spans 14 residues. The CDR3 spells CSALPGRPNTEAFF. DNA of the CDR3: TGCAGCGCCCTCCCAGGCAGGCCGAACACTGAAGCTTTCTTT.

The gene calls are TRBV5-1 and TRBJ1-1; tentative D call: TRBD1 (6 bases). Germline loops: CDR1 SGHRS, CDR2 YFSETQ. V was cut by 4 bases and J by 7 bases, with 17 bases left in between. This CDR3 has 14 residues. The CDR3 loop reads CASSRVGQSYEAFF. The CDR3 DNA sequence: TGCGCCAGCAGCCGAGTTGGACAGTCCTATGAAGCTTTCTTT.

This clonotype was recorded many times. This rearrangement joins TRBV12-3 or TRBV12-4 to TRBJ2-2; D is ambiguous. The CDR3 spans 13 residues. The ends were cut back, 1 base at V and 9 bases at J, with 9 bases in the middle. The CDR3 DNA is TGTGCCAGCAGTTTAGAGTTTAGGAGGGAGCTGTTTTTT. Amino acids: CASSLEFRRELFF.

The chain uses TRBV7-8 and TRBJ1-1, with D hard to call. This CDR3 comprises 14 residues. The germline CDR1 and CDR2 sequences are SGHVS and FQNEAQ. V lost 0 bases and J 4 bases, leaving 9 bases between the germline ends. CDR3 sequence reads: CASSLARVGTEAFF. The CDR3 coding sequence is TGTGCCAGCAGCTTAGCTCGGGTAGGCACTGAAGCTTTCTTT.

There are many counts of this clonotype. This chain joins TRBV30 and TRBJ1-5, with D uncertain. The CDR3 loop spans 12 amino acids. Germline lookup yields CDR1 GTSNPN and CDR2 SVGIG (reference sequence). The V gene lost 3 bases and the J gene lost 4 bases, with 7 bases spanning the gap. CDR3 sequence reads: CAWSLTNQPQHF. The CDR3 DNA sequence: TGTGCCTGGAGCCTAACGAATCAGCCCCAGCATTTT.

The table lists this clonotype with a few counts. This sequence joins TRBV5-1 and TRBJ2-2; no reliable D call. Germline assignment: CDR1 SGHRS and CDR2 YFSETQ. The CDR3 runs 15 residues. V was cut by 1 base and J by 3 bases, with 10 bases left in between. The CDR3 DNA reads TGCGCCAGCAGCTTGCTGGACCCTGACACCGGGGAGCTGTTTTTT. Residues: CASSLLDPDTGELFF.

This clonotype has a count of ten or more. The chain couples TRBV3-1 to TRBJ1-4; 7 positions agree with TRBD1. This CDR3 is 15 amino acids long. J lost 9 bases, V lost 0 bases, and 7 bases had no gene match. Germline V gene sequence: CDR1 LGHDT, CDR2 YNNKEL (reference sequence). In nucleotides, the CDR3 is TGTGCCAGCAGCCAAGATTCGGTCAGGGGGAAAAAACTGTTTTTT. Encoded protein: CASSQDSVRGKKLFF.

V and J are TRBV18 and TRBJ2-2; 7 bases match TRBD1. V was pared by 2 bases and J by 1 base, with 1 base of the junction left unmatched. CDR1 and CDR2 (germline): KGHSH, LQKENI. This CDR3 has 15 amino acids. This chain's CDR3 is CASSPYRGNTGELFF. CDR3 DNA: TGTGCCAGCTCACCATACAGGGGGAACACCGGGGAGCTGTTTTTT.

The chain links TRBV7-9 to TRBJ2-7; D remains ambiguous. The CDR3 loop spans 11 amino acids. The germline V gene has CDR1 SEHNR and CDR2 FQNEAQ (reference sequence). Trimming shortened V by 5 bases and J by 6 bases, and 8 bases separated the two germline ends. The DNA of the CDR3 is TGTGCCAGCAGCCGCGTCGGCGAGCAGTACTTC. Amino acid sequence: CASSRVGEQYF.

The chain employs TRBV20-1 and TRBJ1-2; D call uncertain. V dropped 1 base and J dropped 4 bases, with 13 bases sitting between them. This CDR3 is built from 14 residues. Germline-derived CDR1 and CDR2 are DFQATT and SNEGSKA (reference sequence). The CDR3 DNA is TGCAGTGCTAGAGCCCCGACCGAGATCTATGGCTACACCTTC. Translated: CSARAPTEIYGYTF.